The 27 T cell receptor beta chains below come from one sample, sequenced in a study of shared clonotypes between healthy human individuals. The table came from immunoSEQ multiplex PCR; TCRdb's copy has only in-frame clones and leaves some out. The sample holds about 2 million clones, 85% to 95% seen once. The sequenced sample consisted of naive CD4+ T cells sorted from blood. Subset noted: CD45RA+ positively selected. Receptors originate from a man between 18 and 35 years old in good health.

The chain combines TRBV29-1 with TRBJ1-1, with TRBD1 matching 7 bases. The CDR3 loop spans 14 amino acids. The junction had 7 bases not matched to a gene; V was cut back by 6 bases and J by 0 bases. CDR1 is SQVTM and CDR2 is ANQGSEA in the germline V gene. The CDR3 loop reads CSVLGQRMNTEAFF. In nucleotides, the CDR3 is TGCAGCGTCTTGGGACAGAGAATGAACACTGAAGCTTTCTTT.

CDR3 amino acids: CASSLMGSGNTIYF. The CDR3 DNA reads as TGTGCCAGCAGTTTAATGGGCTCTGGAAACACCATATATTTT. The rearrangement uses TRBV27 and TRBJ1-3; D is ambiguous. Trimming pared 2 bases from V and 0 bases from J, leaving 5 bases between. The CDR3 has 14 amino acids. CDR1 MNHEY and CDR2 SMNVEV come from the germline V gene (reference sequence).

Concerning this clone: The same CDR3 also results from other DNA sequences found in this sample. The V and J genes are TRBV6-1 and TRBJ1-4; D is perhaps TRBD1 (5 bases). This CDR3 comprises 11 residues. V lost 6 bases and J lost 8, with 7 bases in between. CDR1 is MNHNS, CDR2 SASEGT, per germline. CDR3 in DNA: TGTGCCAGCAGGGGGGGGGAAAAACTGTTTTTT. It specifies CASRGGEKLFF.

Notes on this clone: Other DNA sequences in this specimen translate into the identical CDR3. This chain uses TRBV11-2 with TRBJ2-7, with D perhaps TRBD2 (5 bases). The V gene's germline CDR1 is SGHAT and CDR2 FQNNGV. V lost 4 bases, J lost 2 bases, and 12 bases lay in between. CDR3 length equals 14 residues. The CDR3 sequence: CASSSLAGTYEQYF. CDR3 in DNA: TGTGCCAGCAGCTCTCTGGCGGGTACCTACGAGCAGTACTTC. Together with reference TRBV11-2 and TRBJ2-7, the CDR3 gives the full variable domain: EAGVAQSPRYKIIEKRQSVAFWCNPISGHATLYWYQQILGQGPKLLIQFQNNGVVDDSQLPKDRFSAERLKGVDSTLKIQPAKLEDSAVYLCASSSLAGTYEQYFGPGTRLTVT.

The genes are TRBV27 and TRBJ2-3; 8 positions match TRBD1. This CDR3 spans 15 amino acids. V lost 3 bases and J lost 3; bases outside the gene matches: 5. Germline V CDR1 and CDR2: MNHEY, SMNVEV (reference sequence). CDR3 region: CASSFSRGLTDTQYF. DNA of the CDR3: TGTGCCAGCAGTTTTTCCAGGGGGCTGACAGATACGCAGTATTTT.

A single count supports this clone. The chain has TRBV11-2 and TRBJ1-2; maybe TRBD1 (6 bases). The CDR3 loop spans 14 amino acids. The germline V and J ends were trimmed by 3 bases and 3 bases, with 11 bases remaining between them. Per the germline V gene, CDR1 is SGHAT and CDR2 is FQNNGV. Here the CDR3 reads CASSFVRTDYGYTF. The DNA of the CDR3 is TGTGCCAGCAGCTTTGTCAGGACAGACTATGGCTACACCTTC. Using reference TRBV11-2 and TRBJ1-2 for the parts outside the CDR3, the full variable domain is EAGVAQSPRYKIIEKRQSVAFWCNPISGHATLYWYQQILGQGPKLLIQFQNNGVVDDSQLPKDRFSAERLKGVDSTLKIQPAKLEDSAVYLCASSFVRTDYGYTFGSGTRLTVV.

The V call is TRBV6-1, the J call TRBJ1-5, with TRBD1 identical over 8 bases. Germline CDR1 MNHNS, CDR2 SASEGT. The CDR3 totals 14 residues. V was pared by 3 bases and J by 4 bases, with 2 bases of the junction left unmatched. The CDR3 loop is CASSDQGANQPQHF. The CDR3 DNA reads TGTGCCAGCAGTGACCAGGGGGCGAATCAGCCCCAGCATTTT.

The chain joins TRBV5-6 to TRBJ1-2; TRBD1 is a possible D gene (6 bases). V lost 1 base and J lost 8, with 18 bases in between. This CDR3 has 15 residues. Germline lookup yields CDR1 SGHDT and CDR2 YYEEEE. The CDR3 DNA reads TGTGCCAGCAGCTTGAGGTTCAGGGGCGCAGGCGGCTACACCTTC. This sequence encodes CASSLRFRGAGGYTF.

Comments on this clone: Other DNA sequences of this sample code for an identical CDR3. The rearrangement links TRBV6-5 to TRBJ2-7; 12 bases are a match to TRBD2. Germline V gene data show CDR1 as MNHEY and CDR2 as SVGAGI. The length of the CDR3 is 13 residues. The V and J ends lost 2 bases and 7 bases, in that order; junction bases with no gene match: 0. The CDR3 DNA is TGTGCCAGCAGTTACGGACTAGCGGGAGAGCAGTACTTC. It specifies CASSYGLAGEQYF.

The chain joins TRBV29-1 to TRBJ2-5; D might be TRBD1 (6 bases). There are 13 residues in the CDR3. The germline V gene encodes CDR1 SQVTM and CDR2 ANQGSEA. Between the trimmed V and J ends, which lost 6 bases and 5 bases, there was a span of 16 bases. Written as DNA, the CDR3 is TGCAGCGTGAGACAGGATATGGCGGAGACCCAGTACTTC. This sequence encodes CSVRQDMAETQYF.

Regarding this clone: Other DNA sequences within the sample encode an identical CDR3. The gene calls are TRBV7-9 and TRBJ2-2; 7 bases map to TRBD2. There are 14 residues in the CDR3. Germline V gene sequence: CDR1 SEHNR, CDR2 FQNEAQ (reference sequence). Trimming at V came to 8 bases and at J to 0 bases, leaving 3 bases not matched to a gene. The CDR3 sequence: CASGLAANTGELFF. In DNA form, the CDR3 reads TGTGCCAGCGGCCTAGCGGCGAACACCGGGGAGCTGTTTTTT. The full variable domain, with the rest looked up from reference TRBV7-9 and TRBJ2-2, is DTGVSQNPRHKITKRGQNVTFRCDPISEHNRLYWYRQTLGQGPEFLTYFQNEAQLEKSRLLSDRFSAERPKGSFSTLEIQRTEQGDSAMYLCASGLAANTGELFFGEGSRLTVL.

V gene TRBV6-1 combines with J gene TRBJ2-7; D remains unclear. Germline assignment: CDR1 MNHNS and CDR2 SASEGT. Deletions cut 5 bases from V and 5 bases from J, with 7 bases between. The CDR3 totals 11 residues. The DNA for the CDR3 is TGTGCCAGCAGTTTTCACCACGAGCAGTACTTC. Protein: CASSFHHEQYF.

In the case of this clone: The sample contains more than one DNA sequence encoding this CDR3. This chain uses TRBV9 with TRBJ1-6; 7 bases are a match to TRBD1. The CDR3 totals 15 residues. V shed 0 bases, J shed 7 bases, and the junction held 4 bases outside the gene matches. Germline-derived CDR1 and CDR2 are SGDLS and YYNGEE. DNA of the CDR3: TGTGCCAGCAGCGTAGATCCAGGGGGGAATTCACCCCTCCACTTT. It codes for CASSVDPGGNSPLHF.

The J gene is TRBJ2-3, the V gene TRBV10-3; perhaps TRBD1 as D (6 bases). CDR3 size: 16 residues. The germline V and J ends were trimmed by 0 bases and 0 bases, with 10 bases remaining between them. Per germline, CDR1 ENHRY and CDR2 SYGVKD. This CDR3 reads CAISESLGQSTDTQYF. The CDR3, as DNA: TGTGCCATCAGTGAGTCCTTAGGACAGAGCACAGATACGCAGTATTTT.

In the case of this clone: The sample carries other DNA sequences with the same CDR3. The rearrangement uses TRBV18 and TRBJ2-7, with D possibly being TRBD1 or TRBD2 (5 bases each). The CDR3 extends over 14 amino acids. Trimming pared 6 bases from V and 0 bases from J, leaving 12 bases between. The germline V gene encodes CDR1 KGHSH and CDR2 LQKENI. The CDR3 nucleotides are TGTGCCAGCTCGCGCGCAGGGAGCTCCTACGAGCAGTACTTC. As protein: CASSRAGSSYEQYF.

The chain links TRBV6-1 to TRBJ1-2, with 8 positions matching TRBD1. V gave up 4 bases and J gave up 2 bases; unmatched junction bases: 6. CDR3 length equals 15 residues. CDR1 is MNHNS and CDR2 is SASEGT in the germline V gene. The CDR3 DNA reads as TGTGCCAGCAGTGCCCCGGGACAGGAGAACTATGGCTACACCTTC. Protein product: CASSAPGQENYGYTF.

The chain couples TRBV2 to TRBJ2-2; 7 bases are shared with TRBD1. With V trimmed by 5 bases and J by 6 bases, 6 bases remained unmatched. The CDR3 totals 14 residues. CDR1 is SNHLY, CDR2 FYNNEI, per germline. CDR3 sequence reads: CASSPQGLAGELFF. As DNA, the CDR3 is TGTGCCAGCAGTCCACAGGGGTTAGCCGGGGAGCTGTTTTTT.

This sequence joins TRBV5-1 and TRBJ1-1, with D unresolved. Deletions cut 4 bases from V and 2 bases from J, with 15 bases between. Looked up from germline, CDR1 is SGHRS and CDR2 is YFSETQ. The CDR3 runs to 15 residues. The CDR3 DNA follows: TGCGCCAGCAGCCCAGGCCCATGGGGAAACACTGAAGCTTTCTTT. Its protein product is CASSPGPWGNTEAFF.

This clone appeared once. The J gene is TRBJ2-7, the V gene TRBV20-1; 9 bases are shared with TRBD1. The length of the CDR3 is 11 residues. V gave up 7 bases and J gave up 6 bases; unmatched junction bases: 4. Per germline, CDR1 DFQATT and CDR2 SNEGSKA (reference sequence). CDR3 DNA sequence: TGCAGTGGACAGGGGGACGTCGAGCAGTACTTC. It specifies CSGQGDVEQYF.

The V gene is TRBV28, the J gene TRBJ1-6, with TRBD1 identical over 10 bases. In germline, CDR1 is MDHEN, CDR2 SYDVKM. J was trimmed by 5 bases and V by 7 bases; bases with no gene match: 5. CDR3 length: 15 residues. The CDR3 protein is CASIRQGANNSPLHF. DNA for the CDR3: TGTGCCAGCATCAGACAGGGGGCTAATAATTCACCCCTCCACTTT.

This clone was found once. V and J are TRBV27 and TRBJ1-5, with D tentatively TRBD1 (5 bases). This CDR3 spans 14 amino acids. Trimming stripped 4 bases from V and 4 bases from J, with 11 bases between. Germline-derived CDR1 and CDR2 are MNHEY and SMNVEV (reference sequence). CDR3 nucleotide sequence: TGTGCCAGCAGTTGGCGGGAGGGGAATCAGCCCCAGCATTTT. Translation gives CASSWREGNQPQHF.

This clone was seen once. The chain combines TRBV4-2 with TRBJ2-1; 10 nucleotides agree with TRBD2. Germline V gene data show CDR1 as LGHNA and CDR2 as YNFKEQ. V dropped 4 bases and J dropped 3; count of bases not matched to a gene: 9. The CDR3 is made up of 17 amino acids. The CDR3 protein is CASSPADLAGDYNEQFF. The CDR3 DNA reads as TGTGCCAGCAGCCCAGCCGACCTAGCGGGGGACTACAATGAGCAGTTCTTC.

On this clone itself: The junction does not match germline at one end; this may be a read error. This chain uses TRBV11-2 with TRBJ1-4, with D possibly being TRBD1 (5 bases). Per the germline V gene, CDR1 is SGHAT and CDR2 is FQNNGV. The CDR3 loop spans 14 amino acids. The CDR3 coding sequence is TGTGCCAGCAGCTTGGGGCTCGCTAATGAAAAACTGCTTTTT. It codes for CASSLGLANEKLLF.

The chain has TRBV7-2 and TRBJ2-5, with 13 bases identical to TRBD2. J was trimmed by 2 bases and V by 5 bases; bases with no gene match: 2. This CDR3 region has 15 residues. CDR1 SGHTA and CDR2 FQGNSA come from the germline V gene. CDR3 loop: CASSRLAGGQETQYF. Here the CDR3 DNA reads TGTGCCAGCAGCCGACTAGCGGGAGGACAAGAGACCCAGTACTTC.

The CDR3, as DNA: TGTGCCTGGAGCCGGGTTCGGGGGGGAAAAATCCAAGAGACCCAGTACTTC. Translating gives CAWSRVRGGKIQETQYF. V usage is TRBV30 and J usage is TRBJ2-5, with 8 positions matching TRBD2. V shed 3 bases, J shed 1 base, and the junction held 13 bases outside the gene matches. Germline assignment: CDR1 GTSNPN and CDR2 SVGIG (reference sequence). The length of the CDR3 is 17 residues.

The chain carries TRBV28 and TRBJ2-7; D is unclear. This CDR3 region has 11 residues. In germline, CDR1 is MDHEN, CDR2 SYDVKM. Trimming stripped 5 bases from V and 4 bases from J, with 6 bases between. The CDR3 sequence: CASSPTYEQYF. The CDR3, as DNA: TGTGCCAGCAGTCCGACGTACGAGCAGTACTTC.

Of note for this clone: A clone one base away is much larger, so this may be a read error. V gene TRBV2 combines with J gene TRBJ2-7; unclear D gene. Trimming took off 3 bases at V and 4 bases at J, with 4 bases between the two ends. The germline V gene has CDR1 SNHLY and CDR2 FYNNEI. The CDR3 is 11 residues long. The CDR3 sequence: CASSDQYEQYF. Written as DNA, the CDR3 is TGTGCCAGCAGTGACCAGTACGAGCAGTACTTC.